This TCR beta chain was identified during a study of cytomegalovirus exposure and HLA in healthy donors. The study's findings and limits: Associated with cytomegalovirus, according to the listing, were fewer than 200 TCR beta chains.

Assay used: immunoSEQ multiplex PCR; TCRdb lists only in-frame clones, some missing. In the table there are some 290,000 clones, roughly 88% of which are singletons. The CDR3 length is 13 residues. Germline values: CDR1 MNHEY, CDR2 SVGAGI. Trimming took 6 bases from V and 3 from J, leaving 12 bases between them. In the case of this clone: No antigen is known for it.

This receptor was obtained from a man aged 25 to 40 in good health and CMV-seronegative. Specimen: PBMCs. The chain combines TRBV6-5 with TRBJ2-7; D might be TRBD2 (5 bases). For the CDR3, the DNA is TGTGCCAGCAGCCGGGGTTTGGACTACGAGCAGTACTTC. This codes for CASSRGLDYEQYF.